This T cell receptor (beta chain) was sequenced for a study of identical twins. Germline values: CDR1 LGHDT, CDR2 YNNKEL (reference sequence). After removal of 4 bases from V and 1 base from J, the junction contained 5 bases not matched to a gene. The CDR3 has 18 residues. TCRdb redid the calling of the 5' RACE reads with MiXCR, one entry per CDR3 protein. The profile shows hundreds of thousands of distinct CDR3 sequences, roughly 6% of them singletons. Of note for this clonotype: Its cognate antigen is unknown.

Study results and limitations: Monozygotic twins shared more out-of-frame TCR alpha than recombination models predicted. Clonotypes of the beta chain that were abundant in cord blood carried fewer insertions (memory repertoires showed none).

The clonotype comes from a man between 18 and 29 years old in good health. The chain employs TRBV3-1 and TRBJ2-4, with 15 positions matching TRBD2. What was sequenced was naive T cells sorted from blood. This CDR3 is CASSPRTSGRAAKNIQYF. The CDR3, as DNA: TGTGCCAGCAGCCCCAGGACTAGCGGGAGGGCCGCCAAAAACATTCAGTACTTC.